This T cell receptor beta chain was identified during a study of T cells expressing NK-cell markers. CDR3 length: 16 residues. Per the germline V gene, CDR1 is MNHEY and CDR2 is SVGAGI. One entry per CDR3 protein, without DNA, is what TCRdb gives after re-calling the 5' RACE reads. This sample's clone table lists about 380,000 distinct CDR3 sequences. The sequenced sample consisted of blood T cells: a sorted CD56 or NKG2C T cell subset, CD4+ or CD8+ T cells, or bulk PBMC T cells (not recorded which). The sequence was obtained from a man aged 18-70 years in good health. The chain carries TRBV6-5 and TRBJ2-7; the TRBD1 assignment by TCRdb is unverifiable without DNA. The CDR3 loop is CASSYLPGQAIYEQYF.